Here is one T cell receptor beta chain with its context. Its specificity is unknown. This entry belongs to a study of regulatory T cells in long-lasting Graves disease. Germline lookup yields CDR1 SNHLY and CDR2 FYNNEI. The CDR3 runs to 15 residues. V lost 6 bases to trimming and J lost 5 bases, with 19 bases between them. Time point described: newly diagnosed GD, antithyroid drugs for less than 3 months. PBMC RNA served as the TCR library source. Study findings and constraints: Persistent-disease Graves' patients showed less TCR diversity than new cases.

Investigators prepared the TCR beta libraries by applying iRepertoire HTBI primers and Arm-PCR of CDR3 regions. TCRdb reanalysed the multiplex PCR reads using MiXCR and keeps one entry per CDR3 protein. Here the sample spans approximately 490,000 distinct CDR3 sequences, around 15% being singletons. The same sample was also studied in work on T cells in Graves' hyperthyroidism and ophthalmopathy. Turning to that study: Diagnostic decisions used clinical symptoms, serum thyroxine and TRAb, thyroid ultrasound and orbital computed tomography.

The gene calls are TRBV2 and TRBJ2-5, with D tentatively TRBD1 (6 bases). The sequence was obtained from a man aged 40-50 years with Graves disease. Source: peripheral blood mononuclear cells (PBMCs), taken at new diagnosis, from a patient treated with antithyroid drugs. The CDR3 DNA reads as TGTGCCAGCAGGGGGGCGGTGGGGGTAGGGGAGACCCAGTACTTC. It codes for CASRGAVGVGETQYF. Supplemented by reference TRBV2 and TRBJ2-5, the full variable domain reads EPEVTQTPSHQVTQMGQEVILRCVPISNHLYFYWYRQILGQKVEFLVSFYNNEISEKSEIFDDQFSVERPDGSNFTLKIRSTKLEDSAMYFCASRGAVGVGETQYFGPGTRLLVL.